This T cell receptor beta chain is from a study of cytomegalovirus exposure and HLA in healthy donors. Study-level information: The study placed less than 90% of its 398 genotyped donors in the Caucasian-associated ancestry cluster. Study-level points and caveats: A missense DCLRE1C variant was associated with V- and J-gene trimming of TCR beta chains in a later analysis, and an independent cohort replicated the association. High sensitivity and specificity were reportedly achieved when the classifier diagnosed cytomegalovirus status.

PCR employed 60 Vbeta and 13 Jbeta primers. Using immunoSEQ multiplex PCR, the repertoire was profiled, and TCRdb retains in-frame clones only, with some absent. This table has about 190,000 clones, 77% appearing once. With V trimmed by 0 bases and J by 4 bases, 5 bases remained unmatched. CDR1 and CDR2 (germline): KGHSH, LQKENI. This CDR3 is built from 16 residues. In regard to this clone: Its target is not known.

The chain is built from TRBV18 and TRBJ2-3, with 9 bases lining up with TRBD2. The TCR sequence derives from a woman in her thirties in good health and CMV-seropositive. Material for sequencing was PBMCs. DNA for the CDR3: TGTGCCAGCTCACCACCTATTAGCGGGGGTCCAGATACGCAGTATTTT. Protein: CASSPPISGGPDTQYF.